These 6 T cell receptor beta chains originate from one sample sequenced in a study of naive and memory T cell subsets. The antigens for these receptors are not known. An equimolar mix of two oligonucleotides served as the beta constant-region primer for TRBC1 and TRBC2. Ligated cDNA was amplified by four rounds of PCR with nested alpha and beta constant-region primers and SP2. TCRdb re-called the UMI-ligation and nested PCR reads with MiXCR, one entry per CDR3 protein. This table has 140,000 to 150,000 distinct CDR3 sequences, 22% appearing once. General observations from the study: Possibly reflecting memory cells re-expressing CD45RA, a few larger clonotypes occurred in naive repertoires, especially CD8.

Sample: naive CD4+ T cells from blood. These receptors all stem from a human donor in good health.

This clonotype was detected many times. The chain employs TRBV7-2 and TRBJ2-3; possible D gene TRBD2, 7 bases. Germline V gene lookup returns CDR1 SGHTA and CDR2 FQGNSA. The V end was cut by 4 bases, the J end by 0 bases, with 11 bases between. The CDR3 extends over 15 amino acids. The CDR3 coding sequence is TGTGCCAGCAGCTCCGCGGGGGCTAGCACAGATACGCAGTATTTT. It translates to CASSSAGASTDTQYF.

V gene TRBV12-5 combines with J gene TRBJ2-5; D remains unclear. Germline V gene sequence: CDR1 LGHNT, CDR2 FRNRAP. Trimming stripped 2 bases from V and 2 bases from J, with 9 bases between. This CDR3 spans 14 amino acids. The CDR3 region has the DNA TGTGCTAGTGGTTTGTACCCGTTTCAAGAGACCCAGTACTTC. This sequence encodes CASGLYPFQETQYF.

The chain uses TRBV29-1 and TRBJ2-7; perhaps TRBD2 as D (6 bases). The CDR3 loop spans 14 amino acids. CDR1 and CDR2 (germline): SQVTM, ANQGSEA. Trimming removed 0 bases at V and 1 base at J, with 10 bases between. The CDR3 here is CSVEETGVSYEQYF. The CDR3 DNA reads TGCAGCGTTGAAGAAACGGGGGTATCCTACGAGCAGTACTTC.

This clonotype was recorded at least ten times. The chain combines TRBV12-3 or TRBV12-4 with TRBJ2-7; D not certain. The CDR3 extends over 14 amino acids. Trimming left V 6 bases short and J 1 base short, with 13 bases between. The CDR3 bases are TGTGCCAGCAGCCTCCGGGCTCAATCCTACGAGCAGTACTTC. It is translated as CASSLRAQSYEQYF.

This clonotype was seen more than once but under ten times. This rearrangement joins TRBV5-1 to TRBJ2-1, with 11 positions matching TRBD1. The V and J ends lost 4 bases and 6 bases, in that order; junction bases with no gene match: 9. Per the germline V gene, CDR1 is SGHRS and CDR2 is YFSETQ. The CDR3 spans 16 residues. CDR3 amino acids: CASSTLGQGAVNEQFF. CDR3 sequence (DNA): TGCGCCAGCAGCACGCTCGGACAGGGGGCGGTCAATGAGCAGTTCTTC.

The chain recombines TRBV10-2 with TRBJ2-3; D is unresolved. There are 15 residues in the CDR3. With 3 bases removed from V and 5 bases from J, the gap between germline ends came to 15 bases. Germline V CDR1 and CDR2: WSHSY, SAAADI. CDR3 in amino acids: CASSDPGLAQDTQYF. The DNA of the CDR3 is TGCGCCAGCAGTGACCCAGGCCTCGCACAAGATACGCAGTATTTT.